The rows below give T cell receptor beta chains drawn from one sample of a study of high-grade serous ovarian cancer treatment subgroups. Assay used: immunoSEQ multiplex PCR; TCRdb lists only in-frame clones, some missing. The table has around 7,000 clones, 75% to 80% seen once. The source material was tumor tissue. All receptors derive from a human donor with high-grade serous ovarian cancer. The CDR3 runs from the conserved cysteine through the conserved F or W. A D gene is named only where the DNA matches it firmly. Rows may omit the clone size; those that give it use once, few, many or a size class.

v_call	j_call	d_call	clone_size	cdr3_length	cdr3_aa	cdr3_nt
TRBV2	TRBJ2-5	NA	NA	15	CASSVIRGAGETQYF	TGTGCCAGCAGTGTCATTCGGGGGGCAGGGGAGACCCAGTACTTC
TRBV18	TRBJ1-2	NA	NA	14	CASSPSVQGYGYTF	TGTGCCAGCTCACCCTCGGTCCAGGGCTATGGCTACACCTTC
TRBV7-2	TRBJ2-7	NA	NA	15	CASSFTPGPSYEQYF	TGTGCCAGCAGCTTCACCCCGGGGCCCTCCTACGAGCAGTACTTC
TRBV2	TRBJ2-3	TRBD2	once	16	CASSVTWAGGPDTQYF	TGTGCCAGCAGTGTTACTTGGGCGGGGGGGCCAGATACGCAGTATTTT
TRBV5-1	TRBJ2-5	TRBD2	NA	16	CASSLALGGDQETQYF	TGCGCCAGCAGCTTGGCCCTGGGGGGGGATCAAGAGACCCAGTACTTC
TRBV4-2	TRBJ1-1	TRBD1	few	14	CASSQGTGLGEAFF	TGTGCCAGCAGCCAAGGGACAGGTCTCGGGGAAGCTTTCTTT
TRBV5-1	TRBJ2-7	NA	once	16	CASSLVGAITSYEQYF	TGCGCCAGCAGCTTGGTCGGAGCAATAACCTCCTACGAGCAGTACTTC
TRBV7-2	TRBJ1-6	TRBD1	large	16	CASSLVRDRGSSPLHF	TGTGCCAGCAGCTTAGTACGGGACAGGGGGTCCTCACCCCTCCACTTT
TRBV25-1	TRBJ2-7	NA	once	14	CASSEGLAPYEQYF	TGTGCCAGCAGTGAGGGACTGGCCCCCTACGAGCAGTACTTC
TRBV28	TRBJ1-2	NA	NA	16	CASSLWAGLNRYGYTF	TGTGCCAGCAGTTTATGGGCAGGGTTAAATCGATATGGCTACACCTTC
TRBV7-2	TRBJ2-3	NA	once	14	CASSLSVFTDTQYF	TGTGCCAGCAGCTTATCGGTCTTCACAGATACGCAGTATTTT
TRBV5-1	TRBJ2-3	TRBD2	NA	15	CASTLGGGATDTQYF	TGCGCCAGCACCCTGGGCGGGGGGGCGACAGATACGCAGTATTTT
TRBV5-1	TRBJ2-5	NA	NA	16	CASSGGTRVYQETQYF	TGCGCCAGCAGCGGGGGGACAAGAGTTTACCAAGAGACCCAGTACTTC
TRBV4-3	TRBJ1-3	TRBD1	NA	16	CASSQQRQGNGNTIYF	TGCGCCAGCAGCCAACAAAGACAGGGGAACGGAAACACCATATATTTT
TRBV4-1	TRBJ2-2	NA	NA	16	CASSQDPGRNTGELFF	TGCGCCAGCAGCCAAGATCCAGGGAGGAACACCGGGGAGCTGTTTTTT
TRBV5-1	TRBJ2-7	NA	NA	13	CASSLRSSYEQYF	TGCGCCAGCAGCTTGCGCAGTTCCTACGAGCAGTACTTC
TRBV9	TRBJ2-3	TRBD1	once	14	CASSRTGVTDTQYF	TGTGCCAGCAGCCGGACAGGGGTCACAGATACGCAGTATTTT
TRBV2	TRBJ2-5	NA	few	13	CASCDRKGETQYF	TGTGCCAGCTGTGACAGGAAAGGAGAGACCCAGTACTTC
TRBV6-1	TRBJ1-1	NA	NA	15	CASTWGAVGNTEAFF	TGTGCCAGCACCTGGGGGGCCGTGGGGAACACTGAAGCTTTCTTT
TRBV6-1	TRBJ1-1	NA	NA	18	CASSEAIYGGAGNTEAFF	TGTGCCAGCAGTGAAGCAATATATGGAGGGGCGGGGAACACTGAAGCTTTCTTT
TRBV9	TRBJ1-5	NA	NA	12	CASSLQDQPQHF	TGTGCCAGCAGCCTCCAGGATCAGCCCCAGCATTTT
TRBV7-2	TRBJ1-5	TRBD1	once	15	CASSFRTGEGQPQHF	TGTGCCAGCAGCTTTAGGACAGGGGAGGGTCAGCCCCAGCATTTT
TRBV21-1	TRBJ2-3	NA	once	16	CASSKVQLGRSGPQYF	TGTGCCAGCAGCAAAGTTCAGCTAGGTCGTTCAGGGCCGCAGTATTTT
TRBV11-2	TRBJ2-3	TRBD2	NA	15	CASSSRTSGGDTQYF	TGTGCCAGCAGCTCAAGAACCTCGGGGGGAGATACGCAGTATTTT
TRBV25-1	TRBJ1-3	NA	NA	16	CASSDLRQGSGNTIYF	TGTGCCAGCAGTGACCTTCGGCAGGGCTCTGGAAACACCATATATTTT
TRBV6-4	TRBJ2-3	TRBD2	NA	17	CASSGVPGGGMLDTQYF	TGTGCCAGCAGTGGCGTTCCCGGCGGGGGAATGCTAGATACGCAGTATTTT
TRBV6-5	TRBJ2-2	TRBD2	NA	12	CAVSGDTGELFF	TGTGCCGTTAGCGGGGACACCGGGGAGCTGTTTTTT
TRBV18	TRBJ1-1	TRBD1	few	15	CASSRLQGENTEAFF	TGTGCCAGCTCACGCTTACAGGGGGAGAACACTGAAGCTTTCTTT
TRBV4-1	TRBJ1-4	NA	NA	16	CASSLTADPTNEKLFF	TGCGCCAGCAGCCTCACCGCAGATCCAACTAATGAAAAACTGTTTTTT
TRBV7-2	TRBJ1-5	NA	NA	14	CASSADLSNQPQHF	TGTGCCAGCAGCGCGGATTTGAGCAATCAGCCCCAGCATTTT
TRBV5-1	TRBJ2-2	TRBD1	once	16	CASSLEGAPDTGELFF	TGCGCCAGCAGCTTGGAGGGGGCGCCGGACACCGGGGAGCTGTTTTTT
TRBV19	TRBJ1-2	TRBD1	NA	15	CASSLTGQGGYGYTF	TGTGCCAGTAGTCTAACGGGACAGGGAGGCTATGGCTACACCTTC
TRBV6-6	TRBJ1-4	TRBD1	NA	14	CASRPGTGDEKLFF	TGTGCCAGCAGACCCGGGACAGGGGACGAAAAACTGTTTTTT
TRBV7-2	TRBJ1-2	TRBD1	NA	15	CASSLSGGQTYGYTF	TGTGCCAGCAGCTTATCTGGGGGACAGACCTATGGCTACACCTTC
TRBV5-1	TRBJ2-5	NA	NA	13	CASSQRTDSSKYF	TGCGCCAGCAGCCAACGTACGGACAGCTCGAAGTACTTC
TRBV23-1	TRBJ2-3	NA	NA	15	CASSQSGGYTDTQYF	TGCGCCAGCAGTCAATCGGGGGGTTATACGGATACGCAGTATTTT
TRBV9	TRBJ1-3	NA	NA	15	CASSPQWGGGNTIYF	TGTGCCAGCAGCCCCCAGTGGGGGGGTGGAAACACCATATATTTT
TRBV10-3	TRBJ1-2	TRBD1	once	13	CAINPTGEGGYTF	TGTGCCATCAACCCGACAGGGGAAGGCGGCTACACCTTC
TRBV4-1	TRBJ2-7	NA	NA	17	CASSQGSGRDRSYEQYF	TGCGCCAGCAGCCAAGGGTCCGGAAGGGACCGCTCCTACGAGCAGTACTTC
TRBV10-2	TRBJ2-5	NA	NA	13	CASSETLWATQYF	TGCGCCAGCAGTGAGACCCTCTGGGCGACCCAGTACTTC
TRBV15	TRBJ1-1	TRBD1	NA	16	CATSRVPDRGSTEAFF	TGTGCCACCAGCAGAGTACCCGACAGGGGGTCAACTGAAGCTTTCTTT
TRBV6-1	TRBJ1-5	NA	NA	14	CASSEGYSNQPQHF	TGTGCCAGCAGTGAAGGGTATAGCAATCAGCCCCAGCATTTT
TRBV19	TRBJ2-7	TRBD2	NA	17	CASSTGTSGGSSYEQYF	TGTGCCAGTAGTACCGGGACTAGCGGGGGAAGCTCCTACGAGCAGTACTTC
TRBV4-2	TRBJ1-3	TRBD1	NA	16	CASSPMTGSSGNTIYF	TGTGCCAGCAGCCCCATGACAGGGAGCTCTGGAAACACCATATATTTT
TRBV29-1	TRBJ1-5	NA	NA	13	CSVGLGVNQPQHF	TGCAGCGTTGGTTTGGGGGTCAATCAGCCCCAGCATTTT
TRBV19	TRBJ1-4	NA	NA	13	CASSKNDLEKLFF	TGTGCCAGTAGTAAAAATGATTTAGAAAAACTGTTTTTT
TRBV5-1	TRBJ2-4	TRBD2	NA	15	CASTLGGGIGNIQYF	TGCGCCAGCACCTTGGGGGGGGGAATCGGAAACATTCAGTACTTC
TRBV19	TRBJ2-2	TRBD2	once	13	CSAGDANTGELFF	TGTTCAGCGGGGGACGCGAACACCGGGGAGCTGTTTTTT
TRBV5-1	TRBJ2-7	NA	NA	14	CASSRDATSYEQYF	TGCGCCAGCTCCAGGGACGCAACCTCCTACGAGCAGTACTTC
TRBV19	TRBJ2-7	TRBD1	NA	13	CASSTGTVYEQYF	TGTGCCAGTAGTACCGGGACAGTCTACGAGCAGTACTTC
TRBV6-6	TRBJ2-7	NA	NA	15	CASSYEWGLNYEQYF	TGTGCCAGCAGTTACGAGTGGGGACTGAACTACGAGCAGTACTTC
TRBV2	TRBJ1-5	TRBD1	medium-sized	17	CASSGPDRTPRNQPQHF	TGTGCCAGCAGTGGGCCGGACAGGACCCCTCGAAATCAGCCCCAGCATTTT